This T cell receptor (beta chain) came from a study of blood T cell repertoires in COVID-19. Study-wide context: Some COVID-19 samples were acute and others convalescent; all came from the United States, Italy and Spain. From T cells, B-cell-depleted T cells, or PBMCs came the material, which was cDNA or gDNA.

Enrolled during active infection, Seattle patients were then followed longitudinally. In the source study's methods: Amplification of reference gene primers provided the estimated nucleated cell counts. Sequencing used immunoSEQ multiplex PCR; TCRdb keeps in-frame clones, though not all of them. The V and J calls and clone size are taken from that table; D and trimming were inferred from the DNA. In the table there are approximately 330,000 clones, approximately 88% of which are singletons. V gave up 7 bases and J gave up 4 bases; unmatched junction bases: 4. Germline CDR1 SNHLY, CDR2 FYNNEI. There are 13 residues in the CDR3.

The chain recombines TRBV2 with TRBJ1-2, with TRBD1 matching over 9 bases. Sequencing was performed on peripheral blood. This receptor was identified in a man younger than 40 with COVID-19, enrolled during active disease. CDR3 sequence reads: CASITGGVYGYTF. CDR3 DNA sequence: TGTGCCAGCATAACAGGGGGCGTCTATGGCTACACCTTC.